The present T cell receptor (beta chain) was sequenced within a study of blood T cell repertoires in COVID-19. Study-level information: Sites in the United States, Italy and Spain provided acute and convalescent COVID-19 samples. Sources were T cells, B-cell-depleted T cells, or PBMCs; the material itself was cDNA or gDNA.

The authors' processing: Amplification with reference gene primers provided the estimates of nucleated cell counts. This table comes from immunoSEQ multiplex PCR, and its TCRdb copy is limited to in-frame clones, with some not included. V and J calls and clone size are as listed in that table; D and trimming were resolved from the DNA. The sample records more than 95,000 clones, over 75% being singletons. Germline V lookup: CDR1 MNHEY, CDR2 SVGAGI. CDR3 length: 16 residues. V lost 0 bases, J lost 10 bases, and 16 bases lay in between. This clone was recorded only once. This TCR derives from a woman aged 80 or over with acute or convalescent COVID-19. The sample comprised peripheral blood. The chain links TRBV6-5 to TRBJ1-6; unclear D gene. The CDR3 region is CASSYSFGVEGSPLHF. The DNA of the CDR3 is TGTGCCAGCAGTTACTCATTCGGAGTTGAGGGCTCACCCCTCCACTTT.